A single sample is the source of the 14 T cell receptor beta chains below, sequenced in a study of blood T cell repertoires in COVID-19. Some clones are missing from TCRdb's copy, which holds only in-frame ones; the method was immunoSEQ multiplex PCR. Of around 100,000 clones detected, 80% to 90% appear once; the ten largest clones hold approximately 3.5%. The sample comprised peripheral blood. These receptors were collected from a woman aged 55 to 70 with acute or convalescent COVID-19.

This clone was detected only once. The V gene is TRBV28, the J gene TRBJ1-1, with 7 nucleotides matching TRBD1. This CDR3 has 16 amino acids. Trimming at V came to 6 bases and at J to 5 bases, leaving 15 bases not matched to a gene. Germline CDR1 reads MDHEN; CDR2 reads SYDVKM. The CDR3, as DNA: TGTGCCAGCAGCAATAACAGGGGATTGGTGTCAACTGAAGCTTTCTTT. Its protein is CASSNNRGLVSTEAFF.

This sequence joins TRBV27 and TRBJ2-7; D is perhaps TRBD1 (6 bases). Germline V gene data show CDR1 as MNHEY and CDR2 as SMNVEV (reference sequence). Between the trimmed V and J ends, which lost 2 bases and 11 bases, there was a span of 13 bases. This CDR3 has 12 residues. CDR3 nucleotides: TGTGCCAGCAGTTTAGGGGGCGGCTTCGAGTACTTC. Amino acids: CASSLGGGFEYF.

The rearrangement uses TRBV5-8 and TRBJ2-3; 11 nucleotides match TRBD1. CDR1 and CDR2 from the germline V gene are SGHTS and YDEGEE. CDR3 length: 15 amino acids. After removal of 3 bases from V and 5 bases from J, the junction contained 5 bases not matched to a gene. The CDR3 nucleotides are TGTGCCAGCAGCTCCGGACAGGGGGCGGGAGATACGCAGTATTTT. Translation: CASSSGQGAGDTQYF.

The count of this clone is one. The chain joins TRBV27 to TRBJ2-2; 12 bases line up with TRBD2. This CDR3 contains 17 residues. From germline, CDR1 is MNHEY and CDR2 SMNVEV (reference sequence). After removal of 0 bases from V and 6 bases from J, the junction contained 5 bases not matched to a gene. The CDR3 reads CASSLSLAGGFAGELFF. DNA of the CDR3: TGTGCCAGCAGTTTATCTCTAGCGGGAGGGTTCGCCGGGGAGCTGTTTTTT.

The genes are TRBV3-1 (or the pseudogene TRBV3-2) and TRBJ1-6, with 9 bases that match TRBD1. V dropped 2 bases and J dropped 7; count of bases not matched to a gene: 6. The germline V gene has CDR1 LGHDT and CDR2 YNNKEL (reference sequence). There are 16 residues in the CDR3. CDR3 bases: TGTGCCAGCAGCCAACGGCTAGGGACAGGGAATTCACCCCTCCACTTT. This codes for CASSQRLGTGNSPLHF.

The V and J genes are TRBV2 and TRBJ2-3; no definite D call. Germline V CDR1 and CDR2: SNHLY, FYNNEI. V gave up 8 bases and J gave up 3 bases, with 12 bases separating them. The CDR3 runs 13 residues. The CDR3 protein is CASEAPPTDTQYF. The CDR3 nucleotides are TGTGCCAGCGAGGCCCCCCCAACAGATACGCAGTATTTT. Based on the CDR3 plus reference TRBV2 and TRBJ2-3, the full variable domain is EPEVTQTPSHQVTQMGQEVILRCVPISNHLYFYWYRQILGQKVEFLVSFYNNEISEKSEIFDDQFSVERPDGSNFTLKIRSTKLEDSAMYFCASEAPPTDTQYFGPGTRLTVL.

V is TRBV30 and J is TRBJ1-5; TRBD1 matches at 8 bases. The length of the CDR3 is 13 residues. J lost 3 bases, V lost 5 bases, and 3 bases had no gene match. The germline gives CDR1 GTSNPN, CDR2 SVGIG (reference sequence). The CDR3 DNA is TGTGCCTGGGGACAGGGCTCCAATCAGCCCCAGCATTTT. Its protein product is CAWGQGSNQPQHF.

This chain joins TRBV12-3 or TRBV12-4 and TRBJ2-1; D call uncertain. V lost 5 bases and J lost 7, with 12 bases in between. CDR3 length: 13 amino acids. The DNA for the CDR3 is TGTGCCAGCAGTCCGTCCGGGTGGAATGAGCAGTTCTTC. Its translation: CASSPSGWNEQFF.

This chain uses TRBV28 with TRBJ1-1; no clear D. The CDR3 consists of 14 residues. Trimming took off 3 bases at V and 1 base at J, with 9 bases between the two ends. Per the germline V gene, CDR1 is MDHEN and CDR2 is SYDVKM. The CDR3 sequence is CASSFPRKNTEAFF. As DNA, the CDR3 is TGTGCCAGCAGTTTCCCGCGAAAGAACACTGAAGCTTTCTTT. The full variable domain, completed using reference TRBV28 and TRBJ1-1, is DVKVTQSSRYLVKRTGEKVFLECVQDMDHENMFWYRQDPGLGLRLIYFSYDVKMKEKGDIPEGYSVSREKKERFSLILESASTNQTSMYLCASSFPRKNTEAFFGQGTRLTVV.

This chain connects TRBV19 to TRBJ1-1; unclear D gene. The V gene's germline CDR1 is LNHDA and CDR2 SQIVND (reference sequence). Trimming shortened V by 3 bases and J by 10 bases, and 12 bases separated the two germline ends. This CDR3 is 12 amino acids long. For the CDR3, the DNA is TGTGCCAGTAGTATGACCGACCGGGGAGCTTTCTTT. Translating gives CASSMTDRGAFF.

This clone was detected a few times. The rearrangement uses TRBV19 and TRBJ1-2, with 10 bases that match TRBD1. Germline CDR1 reads LNHDA; CDR2 reads SQIVND (reference sequence). The CDR3 runs 14 residues. V shed 1 base and J 4 bases; nucleotides not matched to a gene: 0. The CDR3 DNA reads TGTGCCAGTAGTATAGGGACAGGGGGCTATGGCTACACCTTC. Protein: CASSIGTGGYGYTF.

This clone was found a few times. CDR3 in amino acids: CASSVTSGRHNEQFF. The CDR3 DNA follows: TGTGCCAGCAGCGTAACTAGCGGGAGACACAATGAGCAGTTCTTC. This sequence joins TRBV9 and TRBJ2-1, with TRBD2 matching over 11 bases. This CDR3 has 15 residues. The J segment lost 5 bases and the V segment lost 1 base, leaving 2 bases of the junction unmatched. Germline V lookup: CDR1 SGDLS, CDR2 YYNGEE.

This chain uses TRBV11-2 with TRBJ2-3; D is unresolved. The V gene lost 5 bases and the J gene lost 0 bases, with 15 bases spanning the gap. The CDR3 is 16 amino acids. Germline CDR1 reads SGHAT; CDR2 reads FQNNGV. The CDR3 DNA follows: TGTGCCAGCAGCCCCTCGACACCTTTGAGCACAGATACGCAGTATTTT. Protein product: CASSPSTPLSTDTQYF. The complete variable domain, with remaining parts taken from reference TRBV11-2 and TRBJ2-3, reads EAGVAQSPRYKIIEKRQSVAFWCNPISGHATLYWYQQILGQGPKLLIQFQNNGVVDDSQLPKDRFSAERLKGVDSTLKIQPAKLEDSAVYLCASSPSTPLSTDTQYFGPGTRLTVL.

V gene TRBV3-1 (or the pseudogene TRBV3-2) combines with J gene TRBJ1-2; a weak D match, TRBD1 (5 bases). Germline CDR1 LGHDT, CDR2 YNNKEL (reference sequence). The CDR3 is 12 residues long. Trimming took 1 base from V and 8 from J, leaving 8 bases between them. The CDR3 DNA is TGTGCCAGCAGCCAAGTAGGGGTCGGCTACACCTTC. This encodes CASSQVGVGYTF.